The sequence of this T cell receptor beta chain was determined in a study of CD8 T cells in Susac syndrome. V lost 3 bases and J 6 bases, leaving 11 bases between the germline ends. CDR1 SGHRS and CDR2 YFSETQ come from the germline V gene. CDR3 size: 13 residues. With random hexamers, reverse transcription was performed on roughly 0.45 to 1 ug of RNA. One entry per CDR3 protein, called by TCRdb with MiXCR from the immunoSEQ multiplex PCR reads. The sample records about 210,000 distinct CDR3 sequences, less than 95% being singletons. Sequencing used CD4+ T cells from PBMCs. The sequence was collected from a human donor with Susac syndrome. The chain is built from TRBV5-1 and TRBJ2-3; D remains unclear. In DNA, the CDR3 is TGCGCCAGCAGCTGGGCTCGGGTCGATACGCAGTATTTT. It encodes CASSWARVDTQYF.